This paragraph covers one TCR beta chain sequence. These data belong to a study of cytomegalovirus exposure and HLA in healthy donors. Germline V lookup: CDR1 SGHTS, CDR2 YDEGEE. The CDR3 is made up of 17 amino acids. Trimming took 4 bases from V and 8 from J; bases not matched to a gene: 15. The PCR employed 60 Vbeta primers together with 13 Jbeta primers. The assay was immunoSEQ multiplex PCR, and TCRdb's table has in-frame clones only and misses some. The sample includes approximately 120,000 clones, around 78% of them seen just once. The sample comprised PBMCs. This TCR came from a middle-aged man in good health and CMV-seronegative. The chain uses TRBV5-8 and TRBJ1-4, with 9 positions matching TRBD1. DNA of the CDR3: TGTGCCAGCAGCCTCGGGACAGGGTTCCCCCGGGCCGAAAAACTGTTTTTT. Translating gives CASSLGTGFPRAEKLFF.